What follows describes a single T cell receptor (beta chain). In germline, CDR1 is SGHAT, CDR2 FQNNGV. Trimming shortened V by 3 bases and J by 4 bases, and 21 bases separated the two germline ends. The CDR3 consists of 18 residues. Original methodology: Nucleated cell counts were estimated from reference gene primer amplification. Assay used: immunoSEQ multiplex PCR; TCRdb lists only in-frame clones, some missing. V, J and clone size reflect that table, while D and trimming were determined from the DNA. Altogether about 120,000 clones are present, around 87% being singletons, with the ten largest covering less than 8%. This entry belongs to a study of blood T cell repertoires in COVID-19. Whole-study context: COVID-19 samples from acute and convalescent phases originated in the United States, Italy and Spain. T cells, B-cell-depleted T cells, or PBMCs supplied cDNA or gDNA.

The sample consisted of peripheral blood. This clonotype was obtained from a middle-aged man with acute or convalescent COVID-19. This chain links TRBV11-2 with TRBJ2-2; the D gene is possibly TRBD1 (5 bases). The CDR3 bases are TGTGCCAGCAGCTTGGAAAGCGCAGGGTGGACGGGCACCGGGGAGCTGTTTTTT. This translates into CASSLESAGWTGTGELFF.